These T cell receptor beta chains were read from a single sample in a study of blood T cell repertoires in COVID-19. Method: immunoSEQ multiplex PCR; TCRdb's copy keeps in-frame clones and lacks some. The sample holds approximately 310,000 clones, about nine tenths seen once. Sequenced: peripheral blood. All receptors derive from a man aged 50-59 years with active or convalescent COVID-19. CDR3s include the opening cysteine and the closing phenylalanine or tryptophan. A D gene is named only where the DNA matches it firmly. Expanded clones are given a class, and other clones once, few, many or no size at all.

cdr3_aa	cdr3_nt	j_call	d_call	clone_size	v_call
CASSKTSAQETQYF	TGCGCCAGCAGCAAGACTAGCGCGCAAGAGACCCAGTACTTC	TRBJ2-5	TRBD2	NA	TRBV5-1
CASSASSDRVGYTF	TGTGCCAGCAGTGCTTCCTCGGACAGGGTTGGCTACACCTTC	TRBJ1-2	TRBD1	once	TRBV6-6
CASSFLGGSAEAFF	TGCGCCAGCAGCTTTTTGGGGGGTTCGGCCGAAGCTTTCTTT	TRBJ1-1	NA	NA	TRBV5-1
CASSRQGQEKYF	TGTGCCAGCAGCCGCCAGGGCCAGGAGAAGTATTTT	TRBJ2-3	NA	NA	TRBV7-9
CASSADRGDSGYTF	TGTGCCAGCAGCGCGGACAGGGGTGATTCGGGCTACACCTTC	TRBJ1-2	TRBD1	NA	TRBV2
CASREGPSWRQETQYF	TGTGCCAGCAGGGAGGGGCCAAGTTGGAGACAAGAGACCCAGTACTTC	TRBJ2-5	NA	NA	TRBV27
CASRVAGAQETQYF	TGCGCCAGCAGGGTAGCGGGGGCCCAAGAGACCCAGTACTTC	TRBJ2-5	TRBD2	NA	TRBV5-1
CASSLTSGVPDTDTQYF	TGCGCCAGCAGCTTGACTAGCGGAGTACCAGACACAGATACGCAGTATTTT	TRBJ2-3	TRBD2	NA	TRBV5-1
CASSPLGDTEAFF	TGTGCCAGCAGCCCCTTAGGGGACACTGAAGCTTTCTTT	TRBJ1-1	NA	NA	TRBV6-5
CASSPQGSLNYGYTF	TGTGCCAGCAGCCCACAGGGCTCTCTTAACTATGGCTACACCTTC	TRBJ1-2	NA	NA	TRBV3-1/TRBV3-2
CAMQAGFYDEQFF	TGTGCCATGCAGGCAGGATTTTACGATGAGCAGTTCTTC	TRBJ2-1	NA	NA	TRBV7-2
CSVISRVPGGEQYF	TGCAGCGTGATTTCGAGGGTTCCCGGAGGAGAGCAGTACTTC	TRBJ2-7	NA	NA	TRBV29-1
CASHPGDRDNSPLHF	TGCGCCAGCCACCCTGGGGACAGGGATAATTCACCCCTCCACTTT	TRBJ1-6	TRBD1	NA	TRBV5-1
CASRGLAGAPQETQYF	TGTGCCAGCCGGGGTTTAGCGGGGGCCCCCCAAGAGACCCAGTACTTC	TRBJ2-5	TRBD2	NA	TRBV28
CAWSIAGDSPLHF	TGTGCCTGGAGTATTGCCGGGGATTCACCCCTCCACTTT	TRBJ1-6	NA	NA	TRBV30
CASQVGGKLFF	TGTGCCAGCCAAGTGGGAGGGAAACTGTTTTTT	TRBJ1-4	NA	NA	TRBV19
CASTKTGINEQFF	TGTGCCAGCACCAAGACAGGGATCAATGAGCAGTTCTTC	TRBJ2-1	TRBD1	NA	TRBV6-5
CAWSVSGTPFFEQYF	TGTGCCTGGAGTGTTTCGGGGACACCATTTTTCGAGCAGTACTTC	TRBJ2-7	NA	few	TRBV30
CASSIEEAIGRGYTF	TGTGCCAGTAGTATAGAGGAGGCCATCGGGCGTGGCTACACCTTC	TRBJ1-2	NA	NA	TRBV19
CASSLALRGLGFKSPEAFF	TGTGCCAGCAGCTTAGCTCTCAGGGGGCTCGGTTTTAAAAGTCCTGAAGCTTTCTTT	TRBJ1-1	TRBD1	NA	TRBV7-9
CASSLGGTGTYGYTF	TGCGCCAGCAGCTTGGGCGGAACAGGGACCTATGGCTACACCTTC	TRBJ1-2	NA	NA	TRBV5-1
CASSSSSGRKRGEQFF	TGTGCCAGCAGTTCCTCTAGCGGGAGGAAGAGAGGTGAGCAGTTCTTC	TRBJ2-1	TRBD2	NA	TRBV27
CAWMAGSLSGNTIYF	TGTGCCTGGATGGCAGGCAGCCTCTCTGGAAACACCATATATTTT	TRBJ1-3	NA	NA	TRBV30
CASSISTGTKNIQYF	TGTGCCAGCAGCATATCGACAGGGACCAAAAACATTCAGTACTTC	TRBJ2-4	TRBD1	once	TRBV11-2
CASSAAGTYEQYF	TGTGCCAGCAGTGCGGCAGGGACCTACGAGCAGTACTTC	TRBJ2-7	NA	NA	TRBV25-1
CASSNPGQGYNEQFF	TGCGCCAGCAGCAATCCGGGACAGGGTTACAATGAGCAGTTCTTC	TRBJ2-1	TRBD1	NA	TRBV5-1
CASILAGAYEQYF	NA	TRBJ2-7	NA	NA	TRBV6-5
CASSLGRDRDGYTF	TGTGCCAGCAGCTTGGGCCGGGACAGGGATGGCTACACCTTC	TRBJ1-2	TRBD1	few	TRBV5-6
CASSLGTSGVGSYEQYF	TGCGCCAGCAGCCTAGGGACTAGCGGGGTGGGCTCCTACGAGCAGTACTTC	TRBJ2-7	TRBD2	NA	TRBV5-1
CATSDSLPGEGNIQYF	TGTGCCACCAGTGACTCCTTGCCCGGGGAGGGAAACATTCAGTACTTC	TRBJ2-4	TRBD2	once	TRBV24-1
CATSDLGSGQETQYF	TGTGCCACCAGTGACCTCGGGTCCGGCCAAGAGACCCAGTACTTC	TRBJ2-5	NA	NA	TRBV24-1
CASRGGHSTDTQYF	TGTGCCAGCAGGGGGGGTCACTCCACAGATACGCAGTATTTT	TRBJ2-3	NA	NA	TRBV28
CSVFRGMNTEAFF	TGCAGCGTTTTTAGGGGGATGAACACTGAAGCTTTCTTT	TRBJ1-1	NA	NA	TRBV29-1
CASSLLAGAKNIQYF	TGCGCCAGCAGCTTACTAGCGGGAGCCAAAAACATTCAGTACTTC	TRBJ2-4	TRBD2	NA	TRBV5-1
CASSLRRGGVDTQYF	TGTGCCAGCAGTTTAAGGCGGGGGGGCGTAGATACGCAGTATTTT	TRBJ2-3	TRBD2	once	TRBV28
CASSPGGGTEAFF	TGTGCCAGCAGTCCGGGCGGAGGGACTGAAGCTTTCTTT	TRBJ1-1	NA	once	TRBV28
CASSISGTRYGPGELFF	TGTGCCAGCAGTATATCGGGGACTAGGTACGGACCCGGGGAGCTGTTTTTT	TRBJ2-2	TRBD2	many	TRBV28
CASSPPQGFQPQHF	TGTGCCAGCAGCCCACCTCAGGGATTCCAGCCCCAGCATTTT	TRBJ1-5	NA	NA	TRBV7-2
CASSRGGVSPLHF	TGTGCCAGCAGCAGAGGGGGGGTTTCACCCCTCCACTTT	TRBJ1-6	NA	NA	TRBV7-2
CASSGTGTKNQPQHF	TGTGCCAGTAGTGGGACAGGGACCAAGAATCAGCCCCAGCATTTT	TRBJ1-5	TRBD1	NA	TRBV19
CASSLASGRASYAEAFF	TGTGCCAGCAGCTTAGCTTCGGGCAGGGCGTCTTACGCTGAAGCTTTCTTT	TRBJ1-1	NA	NA	TRBV7-6
CASSEQQGSGELFF	TGCGCCAGCAGTGAGCAACAGGGGTCCGGGGAGCTGTTTTTT	TRBJ2-2	TRBD1	few	TRBV10-1
CASSFQNYEQYF	TGTGCCAGCAGTTTCCAGAACTACGAGCAGTACTTC	TRBJ2-7	NA	many	TRBV28
CASSSSAQGGSNEDEKLFF	TGTGCCAGCAGTTCCTCCGCGCAGGGTGGTTCGAACGAAGATGAAAAACTGTTTTTT	TRBJ1-4	NA	NA	TRBV28
CASSSNRGEDSNTIYF	TGTGCCAGCAGCTCCAACAGGGGAGAAGACAGTAACACCATATATTTT	TRBJ1-3	TRBD1	NA	TRBV5-4
CSVATRQGAYEQYF	TGCAGCGTCGCGACTCGACAGGGGGCTTACGAGCAGTACTTC	TRBJ2-7	TRBD1	NA	TRBV29-1